This entry is about one T cell receptor beta chain. Looked up from germline, CDR1 is GTSNPN and CDR2 is SVGIG (reference sequence). Trimming took 5 bases from V and 5 from J; bases not matched to a gene: 8. The CDR3 totals 14 residues. These data are taken from a study of blood T cell repertoires in COVID-19. In the study's own analysis: Estimates of nucleated cell counts were drawn from the amplification of reference gene primers. The method was immunoSEQ multiplex PCR; TCRdb's version includes in-frame clones alone and lacks a portion of them. That table furnishes V, J and clone size, whereas the DNA furnished D and trimming. Among under 250,000 clones, roughly three quarters were seen once, and the ten largest hold about 6.5%.

This chain links TRBV30 with TRBJ2-3, with TRBD1 matching 9 bases. Sequencing input: peripheral blood. This TCR derives from a woman aged 40 to 55 with COVID-19, enrolled during active disease. CDR3 coding DNA: TGTGCCTGGTCGACAGGGGGTGGTGAAGATACGCAGTATTTT. This encodes CAWSTGGGEDTQYF.